These 11 T cell receptor beta chains were all obtained from the same sample, sequenced in a study of T cells after yellow fever vaccination. TCRdb ran MiXCR on the 5' RACE reads and lists one entry per CDR3 protein. This table has hundreds of thousands of distinct CDR3 sequences, under 15% appearing once. The specimen was CD4+ T cells sorted from PBMCs, collected 15 days after the yellow fever booster vaccination. All receptors come from a man aged 18 to 29 who received the YFV17D yellow fever vaccine.

In this sample, this clonotype turned up a few times. This sequence joins TRBV12-3 or TRBV12-4 and TRBJ1-1; TRBD1 might be the D (6 bases). The CDR3 is made up of 14 amino acids. V lost 3 bases and J 4 bases, leaving 12 bases between the germline ends. This CDR3 is CASSFEAGVTEAFF. CDR3 nucleotide sequence: TGTGCCAGCAGTTTTGAGGCAGGGGTCACTGAAGCTTTCTTT.

This clonotype was recorded a few times. J is TRBJ2-6 and V is TRBV7-2; D perhaps matches TRBD1 (6 bases). The CDR3 runs 17 residues. Per germline, CDR1 SGHTA and CDR2 FQGNSA. V was cut by 5 bases and J by 0 bases, with 14 bases left in between. CDR3 protein: CASSQAPTGSGANVLTF. As DNA, the CDR3 is TGTGCCAGCAGCCAAGCACCGACAGGCTCTGGGGCCAACGTCCTGACTTTC.

A few counts support this clonotype. The chain couples TRBV10-3 to TRBJ1-2, with unresolved D. Per germline, CDR1 ENHRY and CDR2 SYGVKD. The CDR3 spans 12 residues. The V end was cut by 7 bases, the J end by 6 bases, with 12 bases between. The CDR3 loop is CAIMGQRDGYTF. CDR3 DNA: TGTGCCATCATGGGCCAGAGGGATGGCTACACCTTC.

The CDR3 region has the DNA TGTGCCAGCAGTCCCGCGGGACAGACCTCCTACGAGCAGTACGTC. Translated, it gives CASSPAGQTSYEQYV. V gene TRBV28 combines with J gene TRBJ2-7; a possible D gene is TRBD1 (7 bases). The CDR3 consists of 15 residues. V shed 5 bases and J shed 0 bases, with 14 bases lying between them. Germline V gene data show CDR1 as MDHEN and CDR2 as SYDVKM.

The chain combines TRBV5-4 with TRBJ1-1; 8 nucleotides line up with TRBD1. The CDR3 loop spans 17 amino acids. Germline V CDR1 and CDR2: SGHNT, YYREEE (reference sequence). Losses at the gene ends were 0 bases for V and 2 bases for J; bases not matched to a gene: 9. As DNA, the CDR3 is TGTGCCAGCAGCTTGGCGTCAGGGGGCGACTCCAACACTGAAGCTTTCTTT. This codes for CASSLASGGDSNTEAFF. The complete variable domain, with remaining parts taken from reference TRBV5-4 and TRBJ1-1, reads ETGVTQSPTHLIKTRGQQVTLRCSSQSGHNTVSWYQQALGQGPQFIFQYYREEENGRGNFPPRFSGLQFPNYSSELNVNALELDDSALYLCASSLASGGDSNTEAFFGQGTRLTVV.

This clonotype was seen a few times. This chain connects TRBV19 to TRBJ1-1; weak D call: TRBD1 (6 bases). This CDR3 is built from 14 residues. CDR1 is LNHDA and CDR2 is SQIVND in the germline V gene (reference sequence). Trimming removed 5 bases at V and 4 bases at J, with 14 bases between. The CDR3 sequence: CASSSRQVPTEAFF. DNA of the CDR3: TGTGCCAGTAGTTCCCGACAGGTCCCCACTGAAGCTTTCTTT.

The chain joins TRBV6-5 to TRBJ2-3; possible D gene TRBD1, 5 bases. This CDR3 contains 12 residues. V was cut by 6 bases and J by 5 bases, with 9 bases left in between. Germline V gene data show CDR1 as MNHEY and CDR2 as SVGAGI. CDR3 nucleotide sequence: TGTGCCAGCAGCCCCGACAGAGATACGCAGTATTTT. Protein sequence: CASSPDRDTQYF.

This clonotype was counted at least ten times. CDR3 protein: CAISEHDRGVMETQYF. In nucleotides, the CDR3 is TGTGCCATCAGTGAGCACGACAGGGGAGTGATGGAGACCCAGTACTTC. The genes are TRBV10-3 and TRBJ2-5, with 8 bases lining up with TRBD1. The V segment lost 2 bases and the J segment 5 bases; nucleotides outside the gene matches: 10. This CDR3 contains 16 residues. The germline V gene encodes CDR1 ENHRY and CDR2 SYGVKD.

This clonotype was counted at least ten times. V usage is TRBV12-3 or TRBV12-4 and J usage is TRBJ2-3; the D is unclear. This CDR3 comprises 12 residues. With 2 bases removed from V and 2 bases from J, the gap between germline ends came to 2 bases. The chain's CDR3 is CASSLITDTQYF. Here the CDR3 DNA reads TGTGCCAGCAGTTTAATCACAGATACGCAGTATTTT.

This CDR3 reads CASSLVGTADTQYF. The CDR3, as DNA: TGCGCCAGCAGCTTGGTTGGTACGGCAGATACGCAGTATTTT. The chain couples TRBV5-1 to TRBJ2-3; D not certain. The V and J ends lost 0 bases and 4 bases respectively, with 9 bases between them. The length of the CDR3 is 14 residues. The germline gives CDR1 SGHRS, CDR2 YFSETQ.

The chain is built from TRBV7-3 and TRBJ2-3, with 9 positions matching TRBD2. The junction had 10 bases not matched to a gene; V was cut back by 5 bases and J by 4 bases. This CDR3 spans 16 amino acids. CDR1 and CDR2 (germline): SGHTA, FQGTGA. The CDR3 loop reads CASSPGASGASDTQYF. DNA of the CDR3: TGTGCCAGCAGCCCTGGGGCTAGCGGGGCCTCAGATACGCAGTATTTT.